This TCR beta chain was retrieved from a study of shared clonotypes between healthy human individuals. The repertoire was sequenced with immunoSEQ multiplex PCR; TCRdb's copy has only in-frame clones and lacks some. The sample has 650,000 to 800,000 clones; about 91% are singletons. The CDR3 is 15 amino acids. Deletions cut 3 bases from V and 2 bases from J, with 12 bases between. Germline CDR1 is MNHNS and CDR2 is SASEGT. General study findings and limits: The rarefaction results pointed to incomplete sorted-subset sequencing despite large depth.

Terminally differentiated effector memory CD45RA+ cells were excluded from the naive CD8 cells, which were CD45RO-negative and positively selected for CCR7. As regards this clone: The antigen is undetermined.

This TCR derives from a man aged 25-45 years in good health. V is TRBV6-1 and J is TRBJ2-3; D call uncertain. The specimen sequenced was naive CD8+ T cells sorted from blood. The CDR3 coding sequence is TGTGCCAGCAGTGAGTCCCCGGGCTTCACAGATACGCAGTATTTT. It yields the protein CASSESPGFTDTQYF.